Each of the 28 T cell receptor beta chains below was sequenced from the same sample in a study of identical twins. In TCRdb, the 5' RACE reads were re-called with MiXCR into one record per CDR3 protein. The data contain under 450,000 distinct CDR3 sequences, 15% to 20% of them singletons. Sequenced input: naive T cells sorted from blood. These receptors originate from a man aged 45-60 years in good health.

This clonotype was detected a few times. V usage is TRBV12-3 or TRBV12-4 and J usage is TRBJ1-2; D gene ambiguous. Trimming took 5 bases from V and 2 from J, leaving 9 bases between them. The CDR3 contains 13 residues. The CDR3 sequence is CASSGGRNYGYTF. The CDR3 nucleotides are TGTGCCAGCAGTGGAGGGAGAAACTATGGCTACACCTTC.

This chain joins TRBV20-1 and TRBJ1-5; D is possibly TRBD1 (6 bases). The CDR3 extends over 14 amino acids. V lost 3 bases, J lost 1 base, and 10 bases lay in between. Germline V lookup: CDR1 DFQATT, CDR2 SNEGSKA (reference sequence). The CDR3 DNA reads as TGCAGTGCTAGTTCGGGGGCGAGCAATCAGCCCCAGCATTTT. The encoded protein is CSASSGASNQPQHF.

This clonotype was seen more than once but under ten times. The rearrangement joins TRBV6-1 to TRBJ2-5; D gene uncertain. Germline V lookup: CDR1 MNHNS, CDR2 SASEGT. The CDR3 totals 14 residues. Deletions cut 6 bases from V and 0 bases from J, with 11 bases between. Here the CDR3 reads CASRVRANQETQYF. CDR3 coding DNA: TGTGCCAGCAGAGTTCGGGCAAACCAAGAGACCCAGTACTTC.

This chain joins TRBV15 and TRBJ2-3; D may be TRBD1 or TRBD2 (5 bases each). Trimming took 0 bases from V and 5 from J, leaving 12 bases between them. CDR1 is LNHNV and CDR2 is YYDKDF in the germline V gene (reference sequence). The CDR3 has 15 amino acids. The CDR3 protein is CATSRDLGAGDTQYF. The CDR3 DNA follows: TGTGCCACCAGCAGAGATTTAGGGGCGGGAGATACGCAGTATTTT.

This clonotype was seen many times. The V gene is TRBV24-1, the J gene TRBJ2-1; 7 bases match TRBD2. CDR3 size: 12 residues. V gave up 5 bases and J gave up 9 bases; unmatched junction bases: 3. Looked up from germline, CDR1 is KGHDR and CDR2 is SFDVKD. Written as DNA, the CDR3 is TGTGCCACCAGTGTGCGGGAGAGTGAGCAGTTCTTC. This sequence encodes CATSVRESEQFF.

J is TRBJ2-7 and V is TRBV7-8; D is possibly TRBD1 (5 bases). This CDR3 is built from 15 residues. CDR1 SGHVS and CDR2 FQNEAQ come from the germline V gene. V lost 3 bases to trimming and J lost 0 bases, with 12 bases between them. The CDR3 protein is CASSFPDRSSYEQYF. The DNA of the CDR3 is TGTGCCAGCAGCTTTCCTGACAGAAGCTCCTACGAGCAGTACTTC.

The chain couples TRBV20-1 to TRBJ1-5; D gene ambiguous. Between the trimmed V and J ends, which lost 6 bases and 2 bases, there was a span of 8 bases. The CDR3 length is 12 residues. Germline V gene data show CDR1 as DFQATT and CDR2 as SNEGSKA (reference sequence). Here the CDR3 reads CSANRGNQPQHF. Here the CDR3 DNA reads TGCAGTGCAAACAGAGGCAATCAGCCCCAGCATTTT.

In its sample, this clonotype was seen a few times. The chain joins TRBV20-1 to TRBJ2-7, with 8 bases that match TRBD2. The CDR3 runs 13 residues. Germline V lookup: CDR1 DFQATT, CDR2 SNEGSKA (reference sequence). J was trimmed by 7 bases and V by 0 bases; bases with no gene match: 5. CDR3 amino acids: CSAREAGAGEQYF. The CDR3 DNA is TGCAGTGCTAGAGAAGCGGGAGCGGGTGAGCAGTACTTC.

A note on this clonotype: A single base separates this from a much larger clone, so it may be a read error. The rearrangement joins TRBV20-1 to TRBJ2-3; D call uncertain. This CDR3 contains 15 residues. In germline, CDR1 is DFQATT, CDR2 SNEGSKA (reference sequence). V gave up 2 bases and J gave up 3 bases, with 15 bases separating them. The CDR3 here is CSARHPVLRTDTQYF. CDR3 nucleotide sequence: TGCAGTGCTAGACATCCTGTTTTGAGGACAGATACGCAGTATTTT.

This clonotype was detected a few times. J is TRBJ2-1 and V is TRBV11-2, with D hard to call. The ends were cut back, 6 bases at V and 16 bases at J, with 22 bases in the middle. This CDR3 is 13 amino acids long. The germline gives CDR1 SGHAT, CDR2 FQNNGV. CDR3 DNA sequence: TGTGCCAGCAGTTCCATCACTGTCCTCCCTTCCTTCTTC. Encoded protein: CASSSITVLPSFF.

This clonotype was recorded a few times. V and J are TRBV24-1 and TRBJ2-7, with TRBD1 matching 7 bases. Germline CDR1 KGHDR, CDR2 SFDVKD. The V segment lost 5 bases and the J segment 1 base; nucleotides outside the gene matches: 4. The CDR3 spans 14 residues. The CDR3 here is CATSAGTVSYEQYF. CDR3 coding DNA: TGTGCCACCAGTGCGGGGACAGTTTCCTACGAGCAGTACTTC.

Concerning this clonotype itself: A much larger clone sits a single nucleotide away, making a read error possible. V and J are TRBV20-1 and TRBJ2-3; D is unresolved. V lost 3 bases to trimming and J lost 7 bases, with 8 bases between them. Germline assignment: CDR1 DFQATT and CDR2 SNEGSKA (reference sequence). CDR3 length: 11 residues. In nucleotides, the CDR3 is TGCAGTGCTAGTCTCCGGCATACGCAGTATTTT. It yields the protein CSASLRHTQYF.

This sequence joins TRBV10-3 and TRBJ2-3; 9 bases match TRBD2. Per germline, CDR1 ENHRY and CDR2 SYGVKD. With 6 bases clipped from V and 4 bases from J, the junction kept 5 bases outside the gene matches. The CDR3 sequence is 14 residues long. The CDR3, as DNA: TGTGCCATCAGCTTAGCGGGAGAGGCAGATACGCAGTATTTT. Protein: CAISLAGEADTQYF.

The rearrangement links TRBV11-2 to TRBJ2-5; D ambiguous. Between the trimmed V and J ends, which lost 5 bases and 7 bases, there was a span of 14 bases. Per germline, CDR1 SGHAT and CDR2 FQNNGV. The CDR3 consists of 13 residues. CDR3 DNA: TGTGCCAGCAGCGTAGGACCAAGTGGGACCCAGTACTTC. Its translation is CASSVGPSGTQYF. The entire variable domain, with the rest obtained from reference TRBV11-2 and TRBJ2-5, is as follows: EAGVAQSPRYKIIEKRQSVAFWCNPISGHATLYWYQQILGQGPKLLIQFQNNGVVDDSQLPKDRFSAERLKGVDSTLKIQPAKLEDSAVYLCASSVGPSGTQYFGPGTRLLVL.

This clonotype was seen a handful of times. The chain is built from TRBV4-3 and TRBJ2-3, with 14 bases identical to TRBD2. J lost 4 bases, V lost 8 bases, and 11 bases had no gene match. Germline V gene lookup returns CDR1 LGHNA and CDR2 YSLEER. The CDR3 has 17 amino acids. The chain's CDR3 is CASGWGLAGEGPDTQYF. In nucleotides, the CDR3 is TGCGCCAGCGGCTGGGGACTAGCGGGAGAAGGGCCAGATACGCAGTATTTT.

V and J are TRBV5-1 and TRBJ1-1; 7 bases fit TRBD1. This CDR3 has 16 residues. V shed 1 base, J shed 1 base, and the junction held 7 bases outside the gene matches. Germline V CDR1 and CDR2: SGHRS, YFSETQ. CDR3 amino acids: CASSLLLTGENTEAFF. The CDR3 bases are TGCGCCAGCAGCTTGTTACTAACAGGGGAGAACACTGAAGCTTTCTTT.

The genes are TRBV27 and TRBJ1-6; D is ambiguous. The V end lost 1 base, the J end lost 16 bases, and 14 bases lay between the germline ends. The CDR3 sequence is 13 residues long. The germline gives CDR1 MNHEY, CDR2 SMNVEV (reference sequence). CDR3 in DNA: TGTGCCAGCAGTTTATTGGGGATGGGTATTCTCCACTTT. Encoded protein: CASSLLGMGILHF.

V gene TRBV7-9 combines with J gene TRBJ1-2, with D perhaps TRBD1 (5 bases). Trimming took off 3 bases at V and 1 base at J, with 9 bases between the two ends. The germline CDR1 and CDR2 sequences are SEHNR and FQNEAQ (reference sequence). The CDR3 spans 14 residues. The CDR3 region is CASSLGQDNYGYTF. The CDR3 DNA reads TGTGCCAGCAGCTTGGGGCAGGATAACTATGGCTACACCTTC.

This clonotype has more than one count but fewer than ten. The V and J genes are TRBV4-1 and TRBJ2-2; D is possibly TRBD2 (5 bases). The CDR3 has 17 residues. The V end lost 2 bases, the J end lost 1 base, and 14 bases lay between the germline ends. The germline V gene encodes CDR1 MGHRA and CDR2 YSYEKL. The CDR3 region is CASSQSQPGLNTGELFF. The CDR3 DNA follows: TGCGCCAGCAGCCAATCCCAGCCCGGACTGAACACCGGGGAGCTGTTTTTT.

V is TRBV4-2 and J is TRBJ2-7; D possibly corresponds to TRBD1 (6 bases). The CDR3 spans 14 residues. From germline, CDR1 is LGHNA and CDR2 YNFKEQ. V lost 5 bases, J lost 5 bases, and 16 bases lay in between. The CDR3 protein is CASSFNRVFNEQYF. The CDR3 DNA reads as TGTGCCAGCAGCTTCAACAGGGTTTTCAACGAGCAGTACTTC.

The chain has TRBV29-1 and TRBJ2-7; D might be TRBD1 (5 bases). CDR1 SQVTM and CDR2 ANQGSEA come from the germline V gene. V lost 5 bases to trimming and J lost 1 base, with 24 bases between them. The length of the CDR3 is 17 residues. DNA of the CDR3: TGCAGCGTTCGGGCAGGGTGGTCGACATTGGGTTCCTACGAGCAGTACTTC. It translates to CSVRAGWSTLGSYEQYF.

The chain employs TRBV7-9 and TRBJ2-3; no reliable D call. Trimming left V 5 bases short and J 0 bases short, with 12 bases between. This CDR3 spans 15 amino acids. CDR1 SEHNR and CDR2 FQNEAQ come from the germline V gene (reference sequence). The CDR3: CASSPPYPSTDTQYF. The CDR3, as DNA: TGTGCCAGCAGCCCACCGTATCCTAGCACAGATACGCAGTATTTT.

This clonotype has only a few counts. The chain is built from TRBV10-3 and TRBJ2-3; a possible D gene is TRBD2 (5 bases). With 4 bases removed from V and 10 bases from J, the gap between germline ends came to 21 bases. CDR3 size: 15 residues. The germline V gene has CDR1 ENHRY and CDR2 SYGVKD. The CDR3 here is CAISGESTQSSPQYF. CDR3 bases: TGTGCCATCAGTGGGGAGTCCACTCAATCTAGTCCGCAGTATTTT.

This clonotype was counted only a few times. V gene TRBV12-3 or TRBV12-4 combines with J gene TRBJ2-7, with unresolved D. The CDR3 is made up of 13 amino acids. The V gene lost 6 bases and the J gene lost 1 base, with 10 bases spanning the gap. CDR3 sequence reads: CASRLGRSYEQYF. The CDR3 DNA reads as TGTGCCAGCAGATTGGGTAGGTCCTACGAGCAGTACTTC.

This clonotype was seen repeatedly, ten times or more. The V and J genes are TRBV7-2 and TRBJ2-4, with D possibly matching TRBD2 (5 bases). V lost 3 bases and J lost 1, with 13 bases in between. The germline CDR1 and CDR2 sequences are SGHTA and FQGNSA. The CDR3 runs 16 residues. The CDR3 protein is CASSFPLGGAKNIQYF. In nucleotides, the CDR3 is TGTGCCAGCAGCTTCCCACTTGGCGGGGCCAAAAACATTCAGTACTTC.

This clonotype was detected many times. CDR3 sequence reads: CSANSGLYNEQFF. CDR3 coding DNA: TGCAGTGCTAATAGCGGACTATACAATGAGCAGTTCTTC. This sequence joins TRBV20-1 and TRBJ2-1; possibly TRBD2 for D (6 bases). V was clipped by 4 bases and J by 4 bases, with 11 bases between them. This CDR3 is 13 amino acids long. Germline CDR1 reads DFQATT; CDR2 reads SNEGSKA (reference sequence).

This clonotype occurred a few times. The chain has TRBV6-2 or TRBV6-3 and TRBJ2-7; the D gene is possibly TRBD1 (5 bases). Germline V gene data show CDR1 as MNHEY and CDR2 as SVGEGT. Trimming cost V 0 bases and J 2 bases, with 11 bases left between them. The CDR3 contains 15 residues. Here the CDR3 DNA reads TGTGCCAGCAGTTACTCATCCAGGGCCACCTACGAGCAGTACTTC. This encodes CASSYSSRATYEQYF.

The V call is TRBV7-2, the J call TRBJ1-1, with a weak D call TRBD1 (5 bases). Germline V gene sequence: CDR1 SGHTA, CDR2 FQGNSA. V was shortened by 5 bases and J by 4 bases, with 14 bases between the two germline ends. The CDR3 has 14 residues. CDR3 nucleotides: TGTGCCAGCAGCCAACAGGTTGTGGGCACTGAAGCTTTCTTT. Its protein is CASSQQVVGTEAFF. Filled out from reference TRBV7-2 and TRBJ1-1, the complete variable domain reads GAGVSQSPSNKVTEKGKDVELRCDPISGHTALYWYRQSLGQGLEFLIYFQGNSAPDKSGLPSDRFSAERTGGSVSTLTIQRTQQEDSAVYLCASSQQVVGTEAFFGQGTRLTVV.